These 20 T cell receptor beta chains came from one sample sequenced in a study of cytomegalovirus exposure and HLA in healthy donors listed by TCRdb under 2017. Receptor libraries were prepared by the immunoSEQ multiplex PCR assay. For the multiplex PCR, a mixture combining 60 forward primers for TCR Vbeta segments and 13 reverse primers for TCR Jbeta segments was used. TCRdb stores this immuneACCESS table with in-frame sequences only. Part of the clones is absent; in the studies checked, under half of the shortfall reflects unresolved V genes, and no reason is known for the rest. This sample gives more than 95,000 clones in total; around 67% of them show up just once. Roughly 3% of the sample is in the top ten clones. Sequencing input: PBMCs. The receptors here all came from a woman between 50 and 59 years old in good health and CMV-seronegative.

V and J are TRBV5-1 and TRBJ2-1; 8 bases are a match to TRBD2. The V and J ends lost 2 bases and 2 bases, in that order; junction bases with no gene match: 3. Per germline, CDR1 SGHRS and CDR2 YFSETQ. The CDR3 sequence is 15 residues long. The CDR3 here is CASSLLAETYNEQFF. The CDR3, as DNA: TGCGCCAGCAGCTTACTAGCGGAGACCTACAATGAGCAGTTCTTC.

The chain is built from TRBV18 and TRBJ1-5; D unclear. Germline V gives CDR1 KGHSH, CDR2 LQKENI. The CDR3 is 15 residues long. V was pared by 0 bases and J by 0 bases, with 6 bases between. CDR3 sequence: CASSPPGNSNQPQHF. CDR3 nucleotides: TGTGCCAGCTCACCACCCGGGAATAGCAATCAGCCCCAGCATTTT.

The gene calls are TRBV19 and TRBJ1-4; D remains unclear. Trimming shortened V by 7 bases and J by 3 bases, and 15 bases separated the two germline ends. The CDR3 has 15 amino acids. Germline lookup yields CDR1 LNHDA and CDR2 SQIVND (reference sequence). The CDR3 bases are TGTGCCAGTAAAGAGGGCGCGTGGGCTAATGAAAAACTGTTTTTT. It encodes CASKEGAWANEKLFF.

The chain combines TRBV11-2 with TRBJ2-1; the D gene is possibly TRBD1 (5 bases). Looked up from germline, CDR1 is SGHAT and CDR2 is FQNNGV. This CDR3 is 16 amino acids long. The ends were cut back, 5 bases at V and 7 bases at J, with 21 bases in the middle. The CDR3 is CASSVTRRPGRNEQFF. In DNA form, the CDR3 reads TGTGCCAGCAGCGTTACCCGGCGGCCAGGGCGGAATGAGCAGTTCTTC. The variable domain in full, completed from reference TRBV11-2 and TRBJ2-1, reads EAGVAQSPRYKIIEKRQSVAFWCNPISGHATLYWYQQILGQGPKLLIQFQNNGVVDDSQLPKDRFSAERLKGVDSTLKIQPAKLEDSAVYLCASSVTRRPGRNEQFFGPGTRLTVL.

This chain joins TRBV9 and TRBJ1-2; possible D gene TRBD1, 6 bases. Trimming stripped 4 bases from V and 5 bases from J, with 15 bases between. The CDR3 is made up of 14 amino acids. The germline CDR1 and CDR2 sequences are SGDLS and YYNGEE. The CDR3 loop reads CASSPGTSRYGYTF. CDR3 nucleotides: TGTGCCAGCAGCCCGGGGACATCGAGGTATGGCTACACCTTC.

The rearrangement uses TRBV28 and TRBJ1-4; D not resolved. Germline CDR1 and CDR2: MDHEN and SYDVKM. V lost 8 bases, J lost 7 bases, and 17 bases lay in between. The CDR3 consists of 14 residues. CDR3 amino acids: CASSPKWRPEKLFF. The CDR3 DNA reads TGTGCCAGCTCCCCAAAGTGGAGGCCTGAAAAACTGTTTTTT.

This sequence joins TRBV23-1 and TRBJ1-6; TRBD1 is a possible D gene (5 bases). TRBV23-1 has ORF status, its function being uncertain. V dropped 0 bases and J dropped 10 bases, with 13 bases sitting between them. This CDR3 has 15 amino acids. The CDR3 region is CASSQSGGDGSPLHF. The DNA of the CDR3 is TGCGCCAGCAGTCAATCCGGGGGGGATGGATCACCCCTCCACTTT.

The CDR3 DNA follows: TGCAGCGTGCTAGGGACAGGCGATGGCTACACCTTC. This translates into CSVLGTGDGYTF. This chain joins TRBV29-1 and TRBJ1-2; 8 bases agree with TRBD1. Germline CDR1 SQVTM, CDR2 ANQGSEA. The CDR3 sequence is 12 residues long. V shed 6 bases, J shed 6 bases, and the junction held 6 bases outside the gene matches.

The CDR3 reads CASTGGGETQYF. The CDR3 DNA reads as TGTGCCAGTACAGGGGGCGGAGAGACCCAGTACTTC. This chain joins TRBV19 and TRBJ2-5, with 8 nucleotides matching TRBD1. Trimming at V came to 7 bases and at J to 4 bases, leaving 2 bases not matched to a gene. Germline assignment: CDR1 LNHDA and CDR2 SQIVND (reference sequence). The CDR3 spans 12 residues.

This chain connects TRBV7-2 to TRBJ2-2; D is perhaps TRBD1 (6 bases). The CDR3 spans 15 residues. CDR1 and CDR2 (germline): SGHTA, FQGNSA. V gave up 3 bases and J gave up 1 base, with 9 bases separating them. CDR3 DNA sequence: TGTGCCAGCAGCTTGTCGGGACAGAACACCGGGGAGCTGTTTTTT. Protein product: CASSLSGQNTGELFF.

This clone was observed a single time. The CDR3 nucleotides are TGTGCCAGCAGCCAGGAGCGGGGGGGGAATGAGCAGTTCTTC. This sequence encodes CASSQERGGNEQFF. The chain links TRBV14 to TRBJ2-1, with 10 bases fitting TRBD2. The CDR3 covers 14 residues. V trimming: 3 bases; J trimming: 7 bases; junction bases outside the gene matches: 3. Germline loops: CDR1 SGHDN, CDR2 FVKESK.

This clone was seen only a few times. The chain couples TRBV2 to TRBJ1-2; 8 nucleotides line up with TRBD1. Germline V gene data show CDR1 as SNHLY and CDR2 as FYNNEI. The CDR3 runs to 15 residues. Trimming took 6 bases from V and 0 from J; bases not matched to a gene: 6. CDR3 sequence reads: CASRLRGLANYGYTF. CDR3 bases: TGTGCCAGCAGGCTCAGGGGGCTCGCTAACTATGGCTACACCTTC.

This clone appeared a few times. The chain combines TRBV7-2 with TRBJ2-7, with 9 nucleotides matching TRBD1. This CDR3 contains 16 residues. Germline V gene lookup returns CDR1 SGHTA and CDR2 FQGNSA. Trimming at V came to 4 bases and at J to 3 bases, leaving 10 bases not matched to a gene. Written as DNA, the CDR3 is TGTGCCAGCAGCTCGAATTCCGGGACAGGGTTCTACGAGCAGTACTTC. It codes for CASSSNSGTGFYEQYF.

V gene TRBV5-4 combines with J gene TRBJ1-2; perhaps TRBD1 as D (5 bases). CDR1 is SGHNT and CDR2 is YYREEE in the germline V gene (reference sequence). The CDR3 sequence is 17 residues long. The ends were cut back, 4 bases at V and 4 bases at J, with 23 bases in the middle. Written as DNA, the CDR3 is TGTGCCAGCAGCCCTGCGCAGGGATCCCTTCCCGGCTATGGCTACACCTTC. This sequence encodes CASSPAQGSLPGYGYTF.

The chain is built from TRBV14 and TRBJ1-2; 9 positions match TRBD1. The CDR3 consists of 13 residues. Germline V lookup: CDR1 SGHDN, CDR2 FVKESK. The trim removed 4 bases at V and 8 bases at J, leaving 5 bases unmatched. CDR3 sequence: CASSLYGQGGYTF. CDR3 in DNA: TGTGCCAGCAGCCTCTACGGACAGGGGGGCTACACCTTC.

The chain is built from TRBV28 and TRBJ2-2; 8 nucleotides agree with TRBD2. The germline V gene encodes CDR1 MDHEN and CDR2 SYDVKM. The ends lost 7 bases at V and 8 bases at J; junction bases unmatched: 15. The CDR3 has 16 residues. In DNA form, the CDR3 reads TGTGCCAGCAAAGACAGGACCTGGACTAGCACGGGGGAGCTGTTTTTT. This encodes CASKDRTWTSTGELFF.

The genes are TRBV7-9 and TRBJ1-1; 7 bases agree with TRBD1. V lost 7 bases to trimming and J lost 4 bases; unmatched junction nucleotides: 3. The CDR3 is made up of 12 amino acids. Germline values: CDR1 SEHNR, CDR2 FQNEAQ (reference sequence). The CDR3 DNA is TGTGCCAGCATCCAGGGGGTCACTGAAGCTTTCTTT. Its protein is CASIQGVTEAFF.

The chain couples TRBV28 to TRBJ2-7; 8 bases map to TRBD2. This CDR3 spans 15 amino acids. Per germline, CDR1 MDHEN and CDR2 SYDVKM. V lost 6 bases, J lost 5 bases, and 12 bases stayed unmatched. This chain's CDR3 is CASSPGGPLNDEQYF. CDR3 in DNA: TGTGCCAGCAGCCCGGGAGGGCCGCTTAACGACGAGCAGTACTTC.

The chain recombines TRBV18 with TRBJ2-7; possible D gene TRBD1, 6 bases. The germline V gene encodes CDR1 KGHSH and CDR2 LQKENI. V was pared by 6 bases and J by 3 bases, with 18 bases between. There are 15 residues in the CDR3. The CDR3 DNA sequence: TGTGCCAGCTCCCTTAGGCAGACAGGCGGCTACGAGCAGTACTTC. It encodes CASSLRQTGGYEQYF. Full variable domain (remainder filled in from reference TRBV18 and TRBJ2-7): NAGVMQNPRHLVRRRGQEARLRCSPMKGHSHVYWYRQLPEEGLKFMVYLQKENIIDESGMPKERFSAEFPKEGPSILRIQQVVRGDSAAYFCASSLRQTGGYEQYFGPGTRLTVT.

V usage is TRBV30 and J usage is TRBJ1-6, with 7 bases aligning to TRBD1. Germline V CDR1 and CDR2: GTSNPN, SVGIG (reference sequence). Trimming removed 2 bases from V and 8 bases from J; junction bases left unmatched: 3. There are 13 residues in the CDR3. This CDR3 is CAWSRQGDSPLHF. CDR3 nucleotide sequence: TGTGCCTGGAGTAGGCAGGGGGATTCACCCCTCCACTTT.